This is a list of T cell receptor beta chains from one sample in a study of CD8+ T cells in alopecia areata. Using immunoSEQ multiplex PCR, the repertoire was profiled, and TCRdb retains in-frame clones only, with some absent. The sample has some 150,000 clones, roughly nine tenths seen once. The material was CD8+ T cells sorted from blood, obtained at week 4, from a patient treated with tofacitinib. The receptor set was obtained from a human donor with alopecia areata. CDR3s include the opening cysteine and the closing phenylalanine or tryptophan. The order of the fields is clone size, D gene, V gene, J gene, CDR3 protein, CDR3 DNA. A D gene is named only where the DNA matches it firmly. Size values are once, few and many counts, or a class for expanded clones, and some rows have none.

once,-,TRBV7-9,TRBJ1-2,CASSDSGEANYGYTF,TGTGCCAGCAGCGATTCAGGCGAAGCTAACTATGGCTACACCTTC
-,-,TRBV27,TRBJ2-1,CASSTKNYNEQFF,TGTGCCAGCTCTACGAAGAACTACAATGAGCAGTTCTTC
-,-,TRBV9,TRBJ2-1,CASSPTGPREQFF,TGTGCCAGCAGCCCCACAGGGCCCAGAGAGCAGTTCTTC
-,-,TRBV19,TRBJ1-5,CASVTGGQPQHF,TGTGCCAGTGTTACCGGGGGTCAGCCCCAGCATTTT
once,-,TRBV7-9,TRBJ2-7,CASSPGVSYEQYF,TGTGCCAGCAGCCCCGGGGTCTCCTACGAGCAGTACTTC
-,-,TRBV2,TRBJ1-4,CASGTREANEKLFF,TGTGCCAGCGGTACGCGGGAGGCTAATGAAAAACTGTTTTTT
few,-,TRBV6-4,TRBJ1-6,CASSDSDSSPLHF,TGTGCCAGCAGTGACTCGGACAGTTCACCCCTCCACTTT
-,TRBD1,TRBV7-9,TRBJ2-7,CASSAGTGPLGQYF,TGTGCCAGCAGCGCCGGGACAGGGCCCCTCGGGCAGTACTTC
once,-,TRBV29-1,TRBJ2-1,CSGWTQSYNEQFF,TGCAGCGGATGGACGCAGTCCTACAATGAGCAGTTCTTC
-,TRBD2,TRBV19,TRBJ2-1,CASSIPGGGALEQFF,TGTGCCAGTAGTATCCCTGGCGGGGGGGCCCTTGAGCAGTTCTTC
-,TRBD1,TRBV27,TRBJ2-1,CASSHRDRGYNEQFF,TGTGCCAGCAGTCACCGGGACAGGGGTTACAATGAGCAGTTCTTC
-,TRBD1,TRBV28,TRBJ2-5,CASYNRGQGETQYF,TGTGCCAGCTATAACAGGGGGCAGGGAGAGACCCAGTACTTC
-,-,TRBV7-9,TRBJ1-3,CASSPGVGNTIYF,TGTGCCAGCAGCCCGGGGGTCGGAAACACCATATATTTT
-,TRBD1,TRBV2,TRBJ1-1,CARGQGASEAFF,TGTGCCAGGGGACAGGGGGCTAGTGAAGCTTTCTTT
-,-,TRBV6-5,TRBJ2-3,CASSYAPGTDPDTQYF,TGTGCCAGCAGTTACGCACCAGGGACGGACCCAGATACGCAGTATTTT
-,TRBD2,TRBV7-9,TRBJ2-1,CASSSTGGGSSYNEQFF,TGTGCCAGCAGCTCCACGGGCGGCGGGAGCTCCTACAATGAGCAGTTCTTC
-,TRBD1,TRBV27,TRBJ2-3,CASCHGTGYTDTQYF,TGTGCCAGCTGCCATGGGACAGGATACACAGATACGCAGTATTTT
-,TRBD1,TRBV20-1,TRBJ2-5,CSADRGETQYF,TGCAGTGCCGACAGGGGAGAGACCCAGTACTTC
-,TRBD1,TRBV4-1,TRBJ1-1,CASSQEPGGGNTEAFF,TGCGCCAGCAGCCAAGAGCCAGGGGGAGGGAACACTGAAGCTTTCTTT
-,-,TRBV11-2,TRBJ2-7,CASSFPRGGKGRFYEQYF,TGTGCCAGCAGCTTCCCCAGGGGGGGTAAGGGAAGATTCTACGAGCAGTACTTC
-,-,TRBV4-1,TRBJ2-1,CASSQVEGDNEQFF,TGCGCCAGCAGCCAAGTTGAGGGGGACAATGAGCAGTTCTTC
-,TRBD2,TRBV6-1,TRBJ2-5,CASSEARGVAGVLETQYF,TGTGCCAGCAGTGAAGCTCGAGGGGTAGCGGGAGTTCTCGAGACCCAGTACTTC
few,-,TRBV29-1,TRBJ2-7,CSVERPGTYEQYF,TGCAGCGTGGAGAGGCCAGGCACCTACGAGCAGTACTTC
-,TRBD2,TRBV30,TRBJ2-7,CAWSVPTSGAYEQYF,TGTGCCTGGAGTGTTCCGACTAGCGGGGCCTACGAGCAGTACTTC
-,-,TRBV9,TRBJ1-2,CASSARDGYTF,TGTGCCAGCAGCGCCAGGGATGGCTACACCTTC